This T cell receptor (beta chain) was found in a study of blood T cell repertoires in COVID-19. At the level of the study: There were acute and convalescent COVID-19 samples, and they came from the United States, Italy and Spain. Nucleic acid was either cDNA or gDNA, and it came from T cells, B-cell-depleted T cells, or PBMCs.

Assay: immunoSEQ multiplex PCR; the TCRdb copy retains only in-frame clones and omits some. The data contain around 320,000 clones, roughly 90% of them singletons. The CDR3 loop spans 14 amino acids. Trimming shortened V by 1 base and J by 5 bases, and 11 bases separated the two germline ends. From germline, CDR1 is MDHEN and CDR2 SYDVKM. This clone appeared once. Source material: peripheral blood. This chain uses TRBV28 with TRBJ2-5, with D possibly being TRBD2 (5 bases). This receptor was taken from a man aged 18 to 29 with active or convalescent COVID-19. CDR3 bases: TGTGCCAGCAGTTTATCCCTAGCAAGTGAGACCCAGTACTTC. Its translation: CASSLSLASETQYF.